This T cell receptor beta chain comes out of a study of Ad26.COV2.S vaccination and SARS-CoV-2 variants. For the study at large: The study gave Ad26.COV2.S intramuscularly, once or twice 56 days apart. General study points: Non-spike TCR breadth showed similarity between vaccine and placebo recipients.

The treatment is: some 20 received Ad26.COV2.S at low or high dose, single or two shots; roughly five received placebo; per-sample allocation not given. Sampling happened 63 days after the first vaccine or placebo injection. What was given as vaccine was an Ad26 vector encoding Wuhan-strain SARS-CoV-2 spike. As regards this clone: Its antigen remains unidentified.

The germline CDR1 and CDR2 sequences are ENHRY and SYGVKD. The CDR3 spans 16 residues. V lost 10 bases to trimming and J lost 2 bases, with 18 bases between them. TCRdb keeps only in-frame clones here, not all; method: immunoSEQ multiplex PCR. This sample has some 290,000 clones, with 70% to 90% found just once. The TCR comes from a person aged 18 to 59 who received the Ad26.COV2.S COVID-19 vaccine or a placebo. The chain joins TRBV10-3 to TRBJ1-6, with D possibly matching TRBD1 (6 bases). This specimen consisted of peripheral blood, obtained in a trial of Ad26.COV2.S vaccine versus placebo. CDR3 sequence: CASRGFEGTYNSPLHF. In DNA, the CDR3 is TGTGCCAGCAGGGGATTCGAGGGGACCTATAATTCACCCCTCCACTTT.